These 23 T cell receptor beta chains were sequenced from one sample in a study of long-term antiretroviral therapy in people with HIV. At the survey level, the v3.0 immunoSEQ assay was run. This table comes from immunoSEQ multiplex PCR, and its TCRdb copy is limited to in-frame clones, with some not included. The table lists roughly 32,000 clones, 85% of them singletons. Sequences were derived from unsorted PBMCs, sampled around 3.3 years after starting antiretroviral therapy. The receptors here all came from a man aged 18 to 29 with HIV.

The chain uses TRBV10-3 and TRBJ2-7; D might be TRBD2 (5 bases). V lost 3 bases, J lost 2 bases, and 8 bases lay in between. The CDR3 covers 13 residues. CDR1 ENHRY and CDR2 SYGVKD come from the germline V gene. The CDR3 sequence: CAISDGGAYEQYF. Here the CDR3 DNA reads TGTGCCATCAGTGATGGAGGAGCCTACGAGCAGTACTTC.

The chain uses TRBV7-9 and TRBJ2-4, with D perhaps TRBD1 (7 bases). The ends were cut back, 5 bases at V and 6 bases at J, with 11 bases in the middle. Germline CDR1 is SEHNR and CDR2 is FQNEAQ (reference sequence). The CDR3 totals 13 residues. CDR3 amino acids: CASSPGGGNIQYF. In DNA, the CDR3 is TGTGCCAGCAGCCCAGGGGGAGGAAACATTCAGTACTTC.

This sequence joins TRBV5-1 and TRBJ1-1; TRBD1 matches at 7 bases. CDR3 size: 14 residues. V lost 7 bases and J lost 1; bases outside the gene matches: 7. CDR1 and CDR2 (germline): SGHRS, YFSETQ. CDR3 sequence: CASRQAGGNTEAFF. The DNA of the CDR3 is TGCGCCAGCCGCCAGGCAGGGGGGAACACTGAAGCTTTCTTT.

The chain recombines TRBV19 with TRBJ1-5; 7 bases map to TRBD1. CDR1 LNHDA and CDR2 SQIVND come from the germline V gene (reference sequence). This CDR3 contains 13 residues. V shed 11 bases, J shed 2 bases, and the junction held 6 bases outside the gene matches. This CDR3 reads CAPKTGGNQPQHF. CDR3 DNA sequence: TGTGCCCCCAAAACAGGGGGCAATCAGCCCCAGCATTTT.

The genes are TRBV15 and TRBJ2-4; 10 positions agree with TRBD1. Germline assignment: CDR1 LNHNV and CDR2 YYDKDF (reference sequence). The CDR3 sequence is 14 residues long. V shed 6 bases, J shed 7 bases, and the junction held 6 bases outside the gene matches. The CDR3 protein is CATRPGQGMNIQYF. CDR3 coding DNA: TGTGCCACCAGACCGGGACAGGGGATGAACATTCAGTACTTC.

This sequence joins TRBV9 and TRBJ2-7; maybe TRBD2 (5 bases). V lost 0 bases and J lost 1, with 17 bases in between. CDR3 length equals 17 residues. Germline V gene sequence: CDR1 SGDLS, CDR2 YYNGEE. CDR3 region: CASSVDPMGALSYEQYF. Here the CDR3 DNA reads TGTGCCAGCAGCGTAGATCCAATGGGAGCCCTTTCCTACGAGCAGTACTTC.

The rearrangement joins TRBV5-4 to TRBJ2-1, with 7 nucleotides matching TRBD2. From germline, CDR1 is SGHNT and CDR2 YYREEE (reference sequence). Unmatched junction bases numbered 8, after V lost 4 bases and J lost 1 base. The CDR3 loop spans 16 amino acids. CDR3 amino acids: CASSPGVAGSYNEQFF. CDR3 nucleotide sequence: TGTGCCAGCAGCCCGGGGGTAGCGGGTTCCTACAATGAGCAGTTCTTC.

The chain recombines TRBV4-1 with TRBJ2-5; D ambiguous. The V and J ends lost 5 bases and 7 bases respectively, with 20 bases between them. The germline V gene encodes CDR1 MGHRA and CDR2 YSYEKL. The CDR3 spans 15 residues. The chain's CDR3 is CASSSETQPWGTQYF. The CDR3, as DNA: TGCGCCAGCAGCTCCGAGACCCAGCCGTGGGGGACCCAGTACTTC.

V gene TRBV11-2 combines with J gene TRBJ2-1; TRBD2 matches 8 bases. The germline gives CDR1 SGHAT, CDR2 FQNNGV. Trimming at V came to 5 bases and at J to 5 bases, leaving 11 bases not matched to a gene. The CDR3 loop spans 16 amino acids. CDR3 nucleotide sequence: TGTGCCAGCAGCCCCTGGCTGGCGGGGGGTAACAATGAGCAGTTCTTC. Residues: CASSPWLAGGNNEQFF.

The V gene is TRBV11-2, the J gene TRBJ2-7; 8 nucleotides align to TRBD2. Unmatched junction bases numbered 7, after V lost 6 bases and J lost 3 bases. Per germline, CDR1 SGHAT and CDR2 FQNNGV. The CDR3 has 14 amino acids. This chain's CDR3 is CASSFPGLGYEQYF. DNA of the CDR3: TGTGCCAGCAGTTTTCCGGGACTAGGCTACGAGCAGTACTTC.

The CDR3 DNA follows: TGTGCTAGTGGTCTGTATAGCGGGGGGGCACGCAATGAGCAGTTCTTC. Translating gives CASGLYSGGARNEQFF. V usage is TRBV12-5 and J usage is TRBJ2-1; 11 nucleotides agree with TRBD2. The CDR3 contains 16 residues. V lost 5 bases, J lost 6 bases, and 9 bases stayed unmatched. Germline values: CDR1 LGHNT, CDR2 FRNRAP.

The J gene is TRBJ1-2, the V gene TRBV27, with TRBD1 matching over 9 bases. V lost 7 bases to trimming and J lost 8 bases; unmatched junction nucleotides: 5. CDR1 MNHEY and CDR2 SMNVEV come from the germline V gene (reference sequence). CDR3 size: 12 residues. CDR3 protein: CASTGTGRGYTF. The CDR3 DNA reads TGTGCCAGCACCGGGACAGGGCGCGGCTACACCTTC.

V is TRBV11-2 and J is TRBJ1-1; D is perhaps TRBD1 (5 bases). Trimming removed 5 bases at V and 1 base at J, with 11 bases between. Germline V gene data show CDR1 as SGHAT and CDR2 as FQNNGV. The CDR3 has 14 amino acids. CDR3 residues: CASSRRQGNTEAFF. The CDR3 DNA follows: TGTGCCAGCAGCCGGCGGCAGGGGAACACTGAAGCTTTCTTT.

The rearrangement uses TRBV21-1 and TRBJ1-2. TRBV21-1 constitutes a pseudogene. The CDR3 is made up of 16 amino acids. CDR3 nucleotides: TGTGCCAGCAGCAAAGGGCGTGGACGGCGGACCGATGGCTACACCTTC. Protein sequence: CASSKGRGRRTDGYTF.

The gene calls are TRBV5-1 and TRBJ2-4; unclear D gene. CDR3 length: 14 amino acids. The V and J ends lost 1 base and 5 bases respectively, with 10 bases between them. Germline CDR1 is SGHRS and CDR2 is YFSETQ. The CDR3 DNA follows: TGCGCCAGCAGCTTGAGGGCAGGCGAAAACATTCAGTACTTC. Translated, it gives CASSLRAGENIQYF.

The J gene is TRBJ2-5, the V gene TRBV5-4, with TRBD1 matching over 8 bases. With V trimmed by 4 bases and J by 5 bases, 7 bases remained unmatched. This CDR3 has 14 residues. Per the germline V gene, CDR1 is SGHNT and CDR2 is YYREEE (reference sequence). The CDR3 nucleotides read TGTGCCAGCAGCCCCAGGGGGCGCCGGGAGACCCAGTACTTC. It is translated as CASSPRGRRETQYF.

This rearrangement joins TRBV6-5 to TRBJ2-1; TRBD2 matches 7 bases. This CDR3 comprises 14 residues. From germline, CDR1 is MNHEY and CDR2 SVGAGI. V shed 0 bases, J shed 8 bases, and the junction held 4 bases outside the gene matches. As DNA, the CDR3 is TGTGCCAGCAGTTACTCCGGCGGGAGTTATGAGCAGTTCTTC. It specifies CASSYSGGSYEQFF.

The V call is TRBV5-3, the J call TRBJ2-7, with 10 positions matching TRBD2. TRBV5-3 falls under the ORF class, with uncertain function. Trimming cost V 1 base and J 0 bases; bases outside gene matches: 10. The CDR3 consists of 18 residues. The CDR3, as DNA: TGTGCCAGAAGCTTGTGGGGTAGCGGGGGGCTCCCCTCCTACGAGCAGTACTTC. Its protein is CARSLWGSGGLPSYEQYF.

V usage is TRBV7-9 and J usage is TRBJ1-1; unclear D gene. CDR3 size: 13 residues. Germline V CDR1 and CDR2: SEHNR, FQNEAQ (reference sequence). The V and J ends lost 4 bases and 11 bases respectively, with 17 bases between them. The DNA of the CDR3 is TGTGCCAGCAGCTCAGTATCGAACGGCGGTGCTTTCTTT. This translates into CASSSVSNGGAFF.

CDR3 nucleotides: TGCGCCAGCAGCTTGTTACAGGGTGATGAAAAACTGTTTTTT. It translates to CASSLLQGDEKLFF. J is TRBJ1-4 and V is TRBV5-1; tentative D call: TRBD1 (6 bases). V lost 1 base and J 6 bases, leaving 10 bases between the germline ends. The CDR3 covers 14 residues. Germline V CDR1 and CDR2: SGHRS, YFSETQ.

This sequence joins TRBV19 and TRBJ2-5, with a possible D match to TRBD1 (5 bases). Germline loops: CDR1 LNHDA, CDR2 SQIVND (reference sequence). Trimming left V 1 base short and J 3 bases short, with 9 bases between. This CDR3 contains 14 residues. Written as DNA, the CDR3 is TGTGCCAGTAGTATAGGGGGCGGAGAAGAGACCCAGTACTTC. Encoded protein: CASSIGGGEETQYF.

CDR3 loop: CASSDRALSNQPQHF. The CDR3 DNA sequence: TGTGCCAGCAGTGACAGGGCCCTTAGCAATCAGCCCCAGCATTTT. The chain combines TRBV6-1 with TRBJ1-5; a weak D match, TRBD1 (5 bases). The germline V gene has CDR1 MNHNS and CDR2 SASEGT. The CDR3 consists of 15 residues. With 3 bases removed from V and 0 bases from J, the gap between germline ends came to 9 bases.

This clone was observed a single time. The rearrangement uses TRBV4-1 and TRBJ1-1; the D is unclear. The CDR3 contains 12 residues. Trimming took off 2 bases at V and 3 bases at J, with 4 bases between the two ends. The germline V gene encodes CDR1 MGHRA and CDR2 YSYEKL. The CDR3 coding sequence is TGCGCCAGCAGCCAACTAGACACTGAAGCTTTCTTT. Its translation is CASSQLDTEAFF.